This entry lists 30 T cell receptor beta chains sequenced from one sample in a study of beta chain features in type 1 diabetes. As every portion of the isolated RNA was reverse transcribed, the sequencing read expressed TCRB transcripts. TCRdb's table, derived via immunoSEQ multiplex PCR, lists solely in-frame clones and lacks some. Of more than 110,000 clones in the sample, 6.9% were seen once. Sequenced: central memory CD4+ T cells from blood. These receptors were collected from a woman in her 30s in good health.

This clone was observed at least ten times. The chain combines TRBV10-3 with TRBJ1-5; no firm D call. The length of the CDR3 is 13 residues. Germline V CDR1 and CDR2: ENHRY, SYGVKD. The DNA of the CDR3 is TGTGCAGTCGGCGGGAATAGCAATCAGCCCCAGCATTTT. Residues: CAVGGNSNQPQHF.

This clone has only a few counts. This sequence joins TRBV18 and TRBJ2-7; 9 bases are shared with TRBD2. CDR3 length equals 16 residues. After removal of 1 base from V and 7 bases from J, the junction contained 11 bases not matched to a gene. The germline gives CDR1 KGHSH, CDR2 LQKENI. The chain's CDR3 is CASSPRFGAGGEEQYF. CDR3 in DNA: TGTGCCAGCTCACCACGGTTCGGGGCGGGAGGGGAGGAGCAGTACTTC.

This chain uses TRBV9 with TRBJ2-1; TRBD2 agrees at 10 bases. Germline CDR1 SGDLS, CDR2 YYNGEE. This CDR3 is 15 amino acids long. V dropped 4 bases and J dropped 5; count of bases not matched to a gene: 6. The CDR3 region is CASSPSGRANNEQFF. The CDR3 nucleotides are TGTGCCAGCAGCCCCAGCGGGAGGGCTAACAATGAGCAGTTCTTC.

In its sample, this clone was seen a few times. V usage is TRBV7-9 and J usage is TRBJ1-1; D gene unclear. V was trimmed by 6 bases and J by 0 bases, leaving 11 bases between them. This CDR3 comprises 14 residues. Per the germline V gene, CDR1 is SEHNR and CDR2 is FQNEAQ (reference sequence). CDR3 sequence (DNA): TGTGCCAGCAGGAATGGAGGACTGAACACTGAAGCTTTCTTT. Protein: CASRNGGLNTEAFF.

The V and J genes are TRBV29-1 and TRBJ2-7; 11 nucleotides match TRBD2. The CDR3 runs to 14 residues. V lost 6 bases, J lost 0 bases, and 4 bases stayed unmatched. Per the germline V gene, CDR1 is SQVTM and CDR2 is ANQGSEA. CDR3 bases: TGCAGCGTGACGGGACTAGCGGACTCCTACGAGCAGTACTTC. It yields the protein CSVTGLADSYEQYF.

This clone was observed a handful of times. The chain employs TRBV29-1 and TRBJ2-1, with D hard to call. The CDR3 contains 14 residues. The germline V gene has CDR1 SQVTM and CDR2 ANQGSEA. V was trimmed by 1 base and J by 1 base, leaving 8 bases between them. The CDR3 loop is CSVEVYSSYNEQFF. The CDR3 region has the DNA TGCAGCGTTGAAGTCTATTCATCCTACAATGAGCAGTTCTTC.

The chain is built from TRBV5-6 and TRBJ2-1, with D perhaps matching TRBD2 (6 bases). The V end was cut by 4 bases, the J end by 4 bases, with 12 bases between. This CDR3 has 14 amino acids. Germline values: CDR1 SGHDT, CDR2 YYEEEE. CDR3 protein: CASSRTGVYNEQFF. The CDR3, as DNA: TGTGCCAGCAGCCGGACGGGAGTTTACAATGAGCAGTTCTTC.

V is TRBV7-9 and J is TRBJ1-1, with a weak D call TRBD1 (5 bases). The length of the CDR3 is 15 residues. Trimming pared 4 bases from V and 3 bases from J, leaving 15 bases between. In germline, CDR1 is SEHNR, CDR2 FQNEAQ (reference sequence). The DNA for the CDR3 is TGTGCCAGCAGCTCGCGGACAAGGGCCGACACTGAAGCTTTCTTT. Protein sequence: CASSSRTRADTEAFF.

This clone was observed a few times. V and J are TRBV7-9 and TRBJ2-5; maybe TRBD1 (6 bases). Trimming removed 3 bases from V and 4 bases from J, with 9 bases in between. Germline CDR1 reads SEHNR; CDR2 reads FQNEAQ (reference sequence). The CDR3 spans 13 residues. The CDR3 bases are TGTGCCAGCAGCTTCCCGGACAGAGAGACCCAGTACTTC. This sequence encodes CASSFPDRETQYF.

The gene calls are TRBV4-3 and TRBJ1-5; D is possibly TRBD1 (5 bases). Germline V lookup: CDR1 LGHNA, CDR2 YSLEER. This CDR3 is built from 16 residues. V was pared by 1 base and J by 7 bases, with 17 bases between. The CDR3 coding sequence is TGCGCCAGCAGCCAAGGCAGGGCTTCGGGGGAGCAGCCCCAGCATTTT. It codes for CASSQGRASGEQPQHF.

The chain is built from TRBV29-1 and TRBJ2-3, with 10 nucleotides matching TRBD2. V was clipped by 6 bases and J by 6 bases; unmatched bases: 6. CDR1 is SQVTM and CDR2 is ANQGSEA in the germline V gene. The CDR3 has 13 residues. CDR3 sequence (DNA): TGCAGCGTCTCTAGCGGGAGTCGTGATACGCAGTATTTT. This translates into CSVSSGSRDTQYF.

In its sample, this clone was seen many times. The chain employs TRBV10-3 and TRBJ2-7; D unclear. This CDR3 region has 15 residues. The germline V gene encodes CDR1 ENHRY and CDR2 SYGVKD. Trimming shortened V by 0 bases and J by 0 bases, and 9 bases separated the two germline ends. The CDR3 here is CAISESQVSSYEQYF. DNA of the CDR3: TGTGCCATCAGTGAGTCTCAGGTATCCTCCTACGAGCAGTACTTC.

This clone has just a few counts. The V gene is TRBV6-1, the J gene TRBJ1-1; 10 nucleotides match TRBD1. The junction had 3 bases not matched to a gene; V was cut back by 5 bases and J by 3 bases. Germline values: CDR1 MNHNS, CDR2 SASEGT. The CDR3 loop spans 14 amino acids. In DNA, the CDR3 is TGTGCCAGCAGTCCGGGACAGGGGTACACTGAAGCTTTCTTT. This sequence encodes CASSPGQGYTEAFF.

This clone was counted a few times. The chain has TRBV29-1 and TRBJ2-5, with TRBD2 as a possible D gene (5 bases). V lost 5 bases to trimming and J lost 5 bases, with 9 bases between them. Germline CDR1 and CDR2: SQVTM and ANQGSEA. This CDR3 contains 11 residues. DNA for the CDR3: TGCAGCGTTCCCAGCGGTGAGACCCAGTACTTC. Protein product: CSVPSGETQYF.

The V gene is TRBV28, the J gene TRBJ1-2; D is uncertain. Germline V gives CDR1 MDHEN, CDR2 SYDVKM. V was pared by 2 bases and J by 2 bases, with 6 bases between. The CDR3 is made up of 13 amino acids. This CDR3 reads CASSLGQNYGYTF. CDR3 bases: TGTGCCAGCAGTTTAGGGCAGAACTATGGCTACACCTTC.

This clone came up a few times. The rearrangement uses TRBV7-2 and TRBJ2-2, with a possible D match to TRBD1 (6 bases). CDR1 and CDR2 from the germline V gene are SGHTA and FQGNSA. The CDR3 is 18 amino acids. The V gene lost 1 base and the J gene lost 1 base, with 16 bases spanning the gap. The CDR3 reads CASSLVPLGGKNTGELFF. CDR3 nucleotide sequence: TGTGCCAGCAGCTTAGTCCCTTTAGGGGGTAAGAACACCGGGGAGCTGTTTTTT.

This clone was picked up many times. V is TRBV18 and J is TRBJ2-3; unclear D gene. The CDR3 sequence is 14 residues long. The ends were cut back, 3 bases at V and 4 bases at J, with 11 bases in the middle. The germline V gene has CDR1 KGHSH and CDR2 LQKENI. In DNA form, the CDR3 reads TGTGCCAGCTCACCCGTCCTGAGGTCAGATACGCAGTATTTT. This gives the protein CASSPVLRSDTQYF.

J is TRBJ2-5 and V is TRBV27; the match to TRBD2 covers 8 bases. Looked up from germline, CDR1 is MNHEY and CDR2 is SMNVEV (reference sequence). After removal of 6 bases from V and 4 bases from J, the junction contained 10 bases not matched to a gene. The CDR3 extends over 15 amino acids. In DNA form, the CDR3 reads TGTGCCAGCAGCTCTATCAGCGGGGGTCGAGAGACCCAGTACTTC. Translating gives CASSSISGGRETQYF.

This clone appeared a few times. The gene calls are TRBV4-1 and TRBJ2-1; D may be TRBD1 (5 bases). This CDR3 comprises 15 residues. Trimming shortened V by 0 bases and J by 10 bases, and 16 bases separated the two germline ends. The germline V gene has CDR1 MGHRA and CDR2 YSYEKL. CDR3 sequence: CASSQDAQGSREQFF. The DNA of the CDR3 is TGCGCCAGCAGCCAAGATGCGCAGGGTTCAAGGGAGCAGTTCTTC.

The chain is built from TRBV29-1 and TRBJ1-2; D remains ambiguous. Germline V gene data show CDR1 as SQVTM and CDR2 as ANQGSEA. The V gene lost 4 bases and the J gene lost 2 bases, with 11 bases spanning the gap. The CDR3 runs to 13 residues. CDR3 sequence (DNA): TGCAGCGTTGCCACGACTGGGAACTATGGCTACACCTTC. This sequence encodes CSVATTGNYGYTF.

The chain combines TRBV11-2 with TRBJ2-2; 13 bases fit TRBD2. The germline V gene encodes CDR1 SGHAT and CDR2 FQNNGV. The CDR3 has 18 residues. V trimming: 5 bases; J trimming: 7 bases; junction bases outside the gene matches: 13. This CDR3 reads CASSREGPGLAGIGELFF. CDR3 nucleotides: TGTGCCAGCAGCCGCGAGGGTCCGGGACTAGCGGGAATCGGGGAGCTGTTTTTT.

The chain combines TRBV30 with TRBJ2-1; 13 nucleotides agree with TRBD2. This CDR3 region has 15 residues. Germline V gene lookup returns CDR1 GTSNPN and CDR2 SVGIG (reference sequence). The J segment lost 6 bases and the V segment lost 8 bases, leaving 10 bases of the junction unmatched. The CDR3 spells CARDLGLAGANEQFF. The CDR3 nucleotides are TGTGCCCGAGACCTTGGACTAGCGGGAGCCAATGAGCAGTTCTTC.

The table lists this clone with a few counts. V usage is TRBV4-1 and J usage is TRBJ2-5, with D unresolved. Germline CDR1 is MGHRA and CDR2 is YSYEKL. Trimming removed 0 bases from V and 5 bases from J, with 7 bases in between. The CDR3 has 13 amino acids. CDR3 region: CASSQDDGETQYF. In DNA, the CDR3 is TGCGCCAGCAGCCAAGATGACGGGGAGACCCAGTACTTC.

This chain uses TRBV14 with TRBJ2-3; a possible D gene is TRBD2 (6 bases). The CDR3 totals 12 residues. Deletions cut 1 base from V and 8 bases from J, with 7 bases between. Germline CDR1 and CDR2: SGHDN and FVKESK. The DNA of the CDR3 is TGTGCCAGCAGCCAAGTGGGAGGTACGCAGTATTTT. This sequence encodes CASSQVGGTQYF.

This clone was observed a handful of times. The chain employs TRBV19 and TRBJ2-5; D may be TRBD1 (6 bases). CDR3 length: 14 residues. The germline gives CDR1 LNHDA, CDR2 SQIVND (reference sequence). V was clipped by 3 bases and J by 2 bases, with 10 bases between them. CDR3 sequence (DNA): TGTGCCAGTAGTATCTATGGACAGCAAGAGACCCAGTACTTC. This gives the protein CASSIYGQQETQYF. The variable domain in full, with the rest retrieved from reference TRBV19 and TRBJ2-5, is DGGITQSPKYLFRKEGQNVTLSCEQNLNHDAMYWYRQDPGQGLRLIYYSQIVNDFQKGDIAEGYSVSREKKESFPLTVTSAQKNPTAFYLCASSIYGQQETQYFGPGTRLLVL.

The J gene is TRBJ2-3, the V gene TRBV6-1; tentatively, D is TRBD2 (7 bases). The CDR3 loop spans 14 amino acids. Looked up from germline, CDR1 is MNHNS and CDR2 is SASEGT. Trimming pared 10 bases from V and 4 bases from J, leaving 18 bases between. The CDR3 spells CATTGGGSADTQYF. The CDR3 DNA reads as TGTGCCACCACGGGGGGCGGGAGTGCAGATACGCAGTATTTT.

V and J are TRBV6-1 and TRBJ2-7; D is possibly TRBD1 (5 bases). The CDR3 loop spans 12 amino acids. Looked up from germline, CDR1 is MNHNS and CDR2 is SASEGT. Trimming removed 7 bases at V and 3 bases at J, with 10 bases between. The CDR3 spells CASNAGNYEQYF. The CDR3 DNA is TGTGCCAGCAATGCAGGGAACTACGAGCAGTACTTC.

V is TRBV28 and J is TRBJ2-7; tentatively, D is TRBD1 (5 bases). The CDR3 covers 12 residues. From germline, CDR1 is MDHEN and CDR2 SYDVKM. V shed 5 bases and J shed 3 bases, with 8 bases lying between them. CDR3 region: CASSRGHYEQYF. In nucleotides, the CDR3 is TGTGCCAGCAGTCGCGGACACTACGAGCAGTACTTC.

The V call is TRBV4-2, the J call TRBJ1-5, with D possibly being TRBD1 (5 bases). Trimming left V 1 base short and J 4 bases short, with 17 bases between. Germline assignment: CDR1 LGHNA and CDR2 YNFKEQ. This CDR3 has 17 residues. The CDR3 sequence is CASSQGGPETQNQPQHF. In nucleotides, the CDR3 is TGTGCCAGCAGCCAAGGGGGCCCAGAGACCCAGAATCAGCCCCAGCATTTT.

This clone was found many times. The CDR3 here is CASSTRTGGYVGV. The CDR3 DNA is TGTGCCAGCAGCACCAGGACAGGGGGATATGTTGGGGTC. V is TRBV7-6 and J is TRBJ2-7; 10 nucleotides align to TRBD1. CDR3 length equals 13 residues. The germline gives CDR1 SGHVS, CDR2 FNYEAQ.